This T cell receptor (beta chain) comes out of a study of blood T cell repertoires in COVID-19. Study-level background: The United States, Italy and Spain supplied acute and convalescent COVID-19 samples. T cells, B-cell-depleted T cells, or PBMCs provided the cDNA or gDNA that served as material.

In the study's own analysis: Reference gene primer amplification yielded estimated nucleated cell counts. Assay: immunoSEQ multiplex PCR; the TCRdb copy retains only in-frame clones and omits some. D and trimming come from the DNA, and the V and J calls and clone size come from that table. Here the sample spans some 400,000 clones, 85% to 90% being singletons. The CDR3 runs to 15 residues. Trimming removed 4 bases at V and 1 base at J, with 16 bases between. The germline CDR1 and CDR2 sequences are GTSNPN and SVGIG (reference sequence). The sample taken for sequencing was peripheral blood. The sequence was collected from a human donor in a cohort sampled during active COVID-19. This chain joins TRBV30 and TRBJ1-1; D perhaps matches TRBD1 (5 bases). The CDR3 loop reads CAWNGAGESNTEAFF. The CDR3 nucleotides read TGTGCCTGGAATGGGGCTGGAGAATCGAACACTGAAGCTTTCTTT.